This TCR beta chain was documented in a study of neoadjuvant anti-PD-1 for oral cavity cancer. CDR1 and CDR2 from the germline V gene are LNHNV and YYDKDF (reference sequence). V dropped 0 bases and J dropped 3 bases, with 6 bases sitting between them. CDR3 length: 13 residues. Data came from immunoSEQ multiplex PCR; TCRdb stores just in-frame clones and leaves some out. The repertoire holds 73,000 or so clones, with roughly 85% as singletons. This sample's time point: after neoadjuvant nivolumab, at surgical resection. The input for sequencing was PBMCs, taken after nivolumab (anti-PD-1) treatment. This clonotype was obtained from a person between 40 and 85 years old with oral cavity squamous cell carcinoma. The V call is TRBV15, the J call TRBJ2-7, with D unresolved. This chain's CDR3 is CATSRELNYEQYF. CDR3 nucleotides: TGTGCCACCAGCAGAGAGCTGAACTACGAGCAGTACTTC.